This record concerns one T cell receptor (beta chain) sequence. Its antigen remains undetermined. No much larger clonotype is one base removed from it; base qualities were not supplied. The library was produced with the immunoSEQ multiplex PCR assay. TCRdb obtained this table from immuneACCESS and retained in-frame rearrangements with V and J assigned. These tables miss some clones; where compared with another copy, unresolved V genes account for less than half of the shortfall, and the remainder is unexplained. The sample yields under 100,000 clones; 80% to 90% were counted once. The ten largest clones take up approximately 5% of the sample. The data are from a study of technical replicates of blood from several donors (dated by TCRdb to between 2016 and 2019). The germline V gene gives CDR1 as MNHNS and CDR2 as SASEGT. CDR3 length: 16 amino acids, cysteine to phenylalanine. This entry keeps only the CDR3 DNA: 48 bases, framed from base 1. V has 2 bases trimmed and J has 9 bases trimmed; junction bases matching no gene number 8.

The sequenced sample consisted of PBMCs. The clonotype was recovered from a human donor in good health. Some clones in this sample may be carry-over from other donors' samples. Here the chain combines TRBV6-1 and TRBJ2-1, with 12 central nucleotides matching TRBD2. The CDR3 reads CASSETLAGGGFEQFF. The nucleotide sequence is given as TGTGCCAGCAGTGAAACACTAGCGGGAGGAGGGTTTGAGCAGTTCTTC.